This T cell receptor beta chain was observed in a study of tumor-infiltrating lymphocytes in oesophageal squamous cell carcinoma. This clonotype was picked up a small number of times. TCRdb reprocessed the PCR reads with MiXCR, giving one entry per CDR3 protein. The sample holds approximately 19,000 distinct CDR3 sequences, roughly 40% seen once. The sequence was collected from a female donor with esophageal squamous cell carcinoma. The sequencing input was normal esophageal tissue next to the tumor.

CDR3 in amino acids: CASSLVGPEQFF. The DNA for the CDR3 is TGTGCCAGCAGCTTAGTAGGGCCAGAGCAGTTCTTC. The J gene is TRBJ2-7, the V gene TRBV7-6; D unresolved. The end of the DNA aligns better with TRBJ2-1, so the J call may be wrong. Germline V gene data show CDR1 as SGHVS and CDR2 as FNYEAQ. This CDR3 is built from 12 residues.